These 27 T cell receptor beta chains originate from one sample sequenced in a study of T cell repertoires in cytomegalovirus infection. TCRdb re-analysed the reads in MiXCR, keeping a single row per CDR3 protein. The repertoire holds nearly 700,000 distinct CDR3 sequences, with 33% as singletons. Antigens of these TCRs are unknown. This material consisted of cultured PBMCs, taken from culture after CMV antigen stimulation. The receptors originated from a human donor in good health (CMV status not recorded). Some clones in this sample may be carry-over from other donors' samples.

Ten or more counts support this clonotype. The gene calls are TRBV7-2 and TRBJ2-5, with TRBD1 matching over 7 bases. The CDR3 length is 17 residues. V was clipped by 3 bases and J by 2 bases; unmatched bases: 12. Germline lookup yields CDR1 SGHTA and CDR2 FQGNSA. The DNA for the CDR3 is TGTGCCAGCAGCTTTTATCCCCCGGGACAGACACAAGAGACCCAGTACTTC. It yields the protein CASSFYPPGQTQETQYF.

This clonotype was recorded many times. The V gene is TRBV7-2, the J gene TRBJ2-5; 10 nucleotides agree with TRBD2. Looked up from germline, CDR1 is SGHTA and CDR2 is FQGNSA. The CDR3 extends over 16 amino acids. The J segment lost 4 bases and the V segment lost 1 base, leaving 6 bases of the junction unmatched. CDR3 residues: CASSLVSSGRGETQYF. The CDR3 region has the DNA TGTGCCAGCAGCTTAGTTTCCAGCGGGAGGGGAGAGACCCAGTACTTC.

A word on this clonotype: One junction end disagrees with the germline gene, perhaps due to a read error. The chain recombines TRBV20-1 with TRBJ2-3; TRBD2 aligns across 7 bases. Germline-derived CDR1 and CDR2 are DFQATT and SNEGSKA (reference sequence). CDR3 length: 15 residues. The CDR3 DNA reads TGCAGTGCCAGAGGAAGCGGGGATATCACAGATGCGCAGTATTTT. Translated, it gives CSARGSGDITDAQYF.

CDR3 nucleotide sequence: TGTGCCAGCAGCTCATTCACTGAAGCTTTCTTT. As protein: CASSSFTEAFF. The chain couples TRBV7-6 to TRBJ1-1; D not certain. Germline lookup yields CDR1 SGHVS and CDR2 FNYEAQ. The CDR3 runs to 11 residues. Trimming pared 4 bases from V and 4 bases from J, leaving 4 bases between.

The rearrangement uses TRBV10-3 and TRBJ1-4; unclear D gene. Trimming left V 3 bases short and J 8 bases short, with 10 bases between. Germline V gives CDR1 ENHRY, CDR2 SYGVKD. The CDR3 sequence is 13 residues long. CDR3 region: CAISDTAWEKLFF. DNA for the CDR3: TGTGCCATCAGTGACACAGCCTGGGAAAAACTGTTTTTT.

V is TRBV20-1 and J is TRBJ2-1; 9 bases fit TRBD2. J was trimmed by 3 bases and V by 1 base; bases with no gene match: 4. Germline V gene data show CDR1 as DFQATT and CDR2 as SNEGSKA (reference sequence). The CDR3 is 15 amino acids. CDR3 in DNA: TGCAGTGCTAGAGCGTCTAGCGGGAACTACAATGAGCAGTTCTTC. Amino acid sequence: CSARASSGNYNEQFF.

This clonotype came up a few times. J is TRBJ1-1 and V is TRBV5-1; unclear D gene. Deletions cut 1 base from V and 6 bases from J, with 19 bases between. Germline-derived CDR1 and CDR2 are SGHRS and YFSETQ. CDR3 length equals 16 residues. Here the CDR3 DNA reads TGCGCCAGCAGCTTGAGGGAAGGGCGGCAGACATCTGAAGCTTTCTTT. Amino acid sequence: CASSLREGRQTSEAFF.

This clonotype occurred a few times. The chain carries TRBV6-1 and TRBJ2-3, with 8 bases that match TRBD1. V dropped 1 base and J dropped 6; count of bases not matched to a gene: 3. Germline V gives CDR1 MNHNS, CDR2 SASEGT. The CDR3 is made up of 14 amino acids. The CDR3 is CASSEETGADTQYF. The CDR3 nucleotides are TGTGCCAGCAGTGAAGAGACAGGGGCGGATACGCAGTATTTT.

The chain employs TRBV18 and TRBJ2-5; D is ambiguous. The CDR3 is 13 residues long. Germline assignment: CDR1 KGHSH and CDR2 LQKENI. Deletions cut 6 bases from V and 5 bases from J, with 13 bases between. CDR3 bases: TGTGCCAGCTCTCCCACCCCGCGGGAGACCCAGTACTTC. Translated, it gives CASSPTPRETQYF.

Many counts were recorded for this clonotype. This rearrangement joins TRBV7-2 to TRBJ2-5; 12 nucleotides agree with TRBD2. Germline CDR1 SGHTA, CDR2 FQGNSA. This CDR3 has 15 residues. The J segment lost 5 bases and the V segment lost 5 bases, leaving 6 bases of the junction unmatched. CDR3 loop: CASSPRTSGVETQYF. CDR3 bases: TGTGCCAGCAGCCCCCGGACTAGCGGGGTGGAGACCCAGTACTTC.

This chain uses TRBV5-1 with TRBJ2-1; 10 nucleotides line up with TRBD1. V dropped 4 bases and J dropped 8; count of bases not matched to a gene: 3. The CDR3 is 13 residues long. Germline values: CDR1 SGHRS, CDR2 YFSETQ. CDR3 DNA sequence: TGCGCCAGCAGCCGGGACAGGGGTGATGAGCAGTTCTTC. Protein sequence: CASSRDRGDEQFF.

This clonotype was picked up many times. The chain employs TRBV7-2 and TRBJ1-1; no reliable D call. V was pared by 1 base and J by 1 base, with 7 bases between. The V gene's germline CDR1 is SGHTA and CDR2 FQGNSA. The CDR3 length is 14 residues. CDR3 nucleotide sequence: TGTGCCAGCAGCTTAGGGTTCTCGAACACTGAAGCTTTCTTT. Translating it yields CASSLGFSNTEAFF. Based on the CDR3 plus reference TRBV7-2 and TRBJ1-1, the full variable domain is GAGVSQSPSNKVTEKGKDVELRCDPISGHTALYWYRQSLGQGLEFLIYFQGNSAPDKSGLPSDRFSAERTGGSVSTLTIQRTQQEDSAVYLCASSLGFSNTEAFFGQGTRLTVV.

This clonotype was observed a few times. The rearrangement joins TRBV7-2 to TRBJ2-6; the D is unclear. CDR1 SGHTA and CDR2 FQGNSA come from the germline V gene. There are 16 residues in the CDR3. The V end was cut by 5 bases, the J end by 0 bases, with 11 bases between. Here the CDR3 reads CASSDPWGSGANVLTF. CDR3 bases: TGTGCCAGCAGCGACCCCTGGGGCTCTGGGGCCAACGTCCTGACTTTC.

V and J are TRBV3-1 and TRBJ2-7, with D perhaps matching TRBD2 (5 bases). This CDR3 is 15 amino acids long. Germline assignment: CDR1 LGHDT and CDR2 YNNKEL (reference sequence). With 3 bases removed from V and 2 bases from J, the gap between germline ends came to 14 bases. Here the CDR3 DNA reads TGTGCCAGCAGCCAGGCTTTAAGCGGCACCTACGAGCAGTACTTC. Encoded protein: CASSQALSGTYEQYF.

In its sample, this clonotype was seen many times. V is TRBV7-8 and J is TRBJ1-5, with unresolved D. V was shortened by 4 bases and J by 3 bases, with 10 bases between the two germline ends. The CDR3 is 14 amino acids. In germline, CDR1 is SGHVS, CDR2 FQNEAQ. CDR3 protein: CASSSRQTNQPQHF. In DNA, the CDR3 is TGTGCCAGCAGCTCAAGGCAGACCAATCAGCCCCAGCATTTT.

Here the CDR3 reads CASSRRGGLAVPSSYNEQFF. The DNA of the CDR3 is TGTGCCAGCAGCCGCCGGGGGGGACTAGCGGTTCCGAGCTCCTACAATGAGCAGTTCTTC. The chain uses TRBV7-9 and TRBJ2-1; 11 positions match TRBD2. The CDR3 loop spans 20 amino acids. CDR1 and CDR2 from the germline V gene are SEHNR and FQNEAQ (reference sequence). V trimming: 5 bases; J trimming: 0 bases; junction bases outside the gene matches: 15. Full variable domain (rest looked up from reference TRBV7-9 and TRBJ2-1): DTGVSQNPRHKITKRGQNVTFRCDPISEHNRLYWYRQTLGQGPEFLTYFQNEAQLEKSRLLSDRFSAERPKGSFSTLEIQRTEQGDSAMYLCASSRRGGLAVPSSYNEQFFGPGTRLTVL.

This chain connects TRBV12-3 or TRBV12-4 to TRBJ1-6; D ambiguous. CDR3 length equals 17 residues. Trimming removed 0 bases at V and 2 bases at J, with 11 bases between. Written as DNA, the CDR3 is TGTGCCAGCAGTTTAGCCCCCACGCAGGCCTATAATTCACCCCTCCACTTT. Its protein product is CASSLAPTQAYNSPLHF.

The chain recombines TRBV5-5 with TRBJ2-7; D may be TRBD1 (6 bases). From germline, CDR1 is SGHKS and CDR2 YYEKEE (reference sequence). Trimming stripped 5 bases from V and 7 bases from J, with 22 bases between. The CDR3 runs 15 residues. The CDR3 loop is CASSVSGTSVREQYF. The CDR3 DNA reads as TGTGCCAGCAGTGTTTCCGGGACATCGGTGAGGGAGCAGTACTTC.

This clonotype came up many times. The CDR3 spells CASTEGSVLDEQFF. The CDR3 coding sequence is TGTGCCAGCACGGAAGGTTCGGTTTTAGATGAGCAGTTCTTC. The rearrangement uses TRBV7-2 and TRBJ2-1; no definite D call. V was cut by 7 bases and J by 8 bases, with 18 bases left in between. There are 14 residues in the CDR3. Germline V gene data show CDR1 as SGHTA and CDR2 as FQGNSA.

This chain joins TRBV11-2 and TRBJ2-3; D ambiguous. This CDR3 is 15 amino acids long. The V gene's germline CDR1 is SGHAT and CDR2 FQNNGV. V was pared by 2 bases and J by 3 bases, with 12 bases between. In nucleotides, the CDR3 is TGTGCCAGCAGCTTAAATTCGCTTACAACAGATACGCAGTATTTT. Translation gives CASSLNSLTTDTQYF. Using reference TRBV11-2 and TRBJ2-3 for the parts outside the CDR3, the full variable domain is EAGVAQSPRYKIIEKRQSVAFWCNPISGHATLYWYQQILGQGPKLLIQFQNNGVVDDSQLPKDRFSAERLKGVDSTLKIQPAKLEDSAVYLCASSLNSLTTDTQYFGPGTRLTVL.

This clonotype was detected once. The rearrangement uses TRBV27 and TRBJ2-3, with TRBD1 as a possible D gene (6 bases). The CDR3 length is 16 residues. V dropped 2 bases and J dropped 6 bases, with 18 bases sitting between them. Germline lookup yields CDR1 MNHEY and CDR2 SMNVEV (reference sequence). The CDR3 nucleotides are TGTGCCAGCAGTTTAAATCGAGGGGGTCCGCCGGATACGCAGTATTTT. Translating it yields CASSLNRGGPPDTQYF.

This clonotype was found many times. The chain employs TRBV4-2 and TRBJ1-6; D unresolved. CDR3 size: 15 residues. Germline loops: CDR1 LGHNA, CDR2 YNFKEQ. V gave up 2 bases and J gave up 7 bases, with 12 bases separating them. DNA for the CDR3: TGTGCCAGCAGCCAATGGGTCGGAGAAAATTCACCCCTCCACTTT. Amino acids: CASSQWVGENSPLHF.

The table lists this clonotype with a few counts. V usage is TRBV6-2 or TRBV6-3 and J usage is TRBJ2-1; perhaps TRBD2 as D (5 bases). The V end lost 4 bases, the J end lost 9 bases, and 19 bases lay between the germline ends. Germline V gives CDR1 MNHEY, CDR2 SVGEGT. This CDR3 region has 15 residues. This CDR3 reads CASSSVGRGTLEQFF. The DNA for the CDR3 is TGTGCCAGCAGTTCTGTTGGTCGGGGTACACTTGAGCAGTTCTTC.

The V and J genes are TRBV20-1 and TRBJ1-1, with D unclear. V was clipped by 3 bases and J by 0 bases, with 5 bases between them. The CDR3 spans 12 residues. Germline V gene data show CDR1 as DFQATT and CDR2 as SNEGSKA (reference sequence). The CDR3 protein is CSASRVNTEAFF. CDR3 coding DNA: TGCAGTGCTAGTCGGGTGAACACTGAAGCTTTCTTT.

The DNA for the CDR3 is TGCAGTGCTAGCCGCGGAGGGGTGAGCAATCAGCCCCAGCATTTT. This codes for CSASRGGVSNQPQHF. The gene calls are TRBV20-1 and TRBJ1-5; D might be TRBD1 (5 bases). The CDR3 sequence is 15 residues long. CDR1 and CDR2 (germline): DFQATT, SNEGSKA (reference sequence). The V and J ends lost 3 bases and 1 base respectively, with 13 bases between them.

This clonotype was recorded many times. V usage is TRBV7-2 and J usage is TRBJ1-6, with 11 nucleotides matching TRBD1. The CDR3 sequence is 15 residues long. In germline, CDR1 is SGHTA, CDR2 FQGNSA. With V trimmed by 1 base and J by 9 bases, 2 bases remained unmatched. CDR3 sequence (DNA): TGTGCCAGCAGCTTAGTAGGGACAGGGGGTTCACCCCTCCACTTT. Encoded protein: CASSLVGTGGSPLHF.

The chain has TRBV10-3 and TRBJ2-7, with D possibly TRBD1 on 6 matching bases. Germline CDR1 ENHRY, CDR2 SYGVKD. The CDR3 sequence is 14 residues long. Trimming pared 3 bases from V and 2 bases from J, leaving 11 bases between. Here the CDR3 DNA reads TGTGCCATCAGTGAACGGACAGATACCTACGAGCAGTACTTC. This gives the protein CAISERTDTYEQYF.